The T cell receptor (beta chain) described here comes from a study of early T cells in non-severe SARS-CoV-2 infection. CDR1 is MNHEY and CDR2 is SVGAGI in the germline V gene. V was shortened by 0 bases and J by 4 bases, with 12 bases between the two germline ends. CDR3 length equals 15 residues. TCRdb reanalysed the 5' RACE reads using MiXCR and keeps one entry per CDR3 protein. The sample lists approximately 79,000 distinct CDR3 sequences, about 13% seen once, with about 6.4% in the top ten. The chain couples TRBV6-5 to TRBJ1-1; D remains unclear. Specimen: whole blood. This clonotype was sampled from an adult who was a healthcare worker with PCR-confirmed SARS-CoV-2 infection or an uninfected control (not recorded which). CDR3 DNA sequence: TGTGCCAGCAGTTACTCCCTCGGGGTGGGCACTGAAGCTTTCTTT. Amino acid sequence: CASSYSLGVGTEAFF.